Sequencing of this T cell receptor beta chain was carried out in a study of response to subunit inactivated influenza vaccine. The study's findings and limits: It was suggested by the authors that few new T cells are recruited by each seasonal influenza vaccination.

Comment on this clonotype: Its specificity is unknown.

CDR1 is SGDLS and CDR2 is YYNGEE in the germline V gene. Trimming took off 1 base at V and 5 bases at J, with 9 bases between the two ends. This CDR3 has 13 residues. TCRdb reprocessed the RT-PCR reads via MiXCR and lists one record per CDR3 protein. This table has under 550,000 distinct CDR3 sequences, about 7.2% appearing once. This chain uses TRBV9 with TRBJ2-5; D may be TRBD1 (5 bases). This clonotype originated in a man aged 45 to 70 who received an inactivated influenza vaccine. Sample: PBMCs from blood, taken less than 30 months after vaccination. CDR3 coding DNA: TGTGCCAGCAGCGTAATGGGGCCCGAGACCCAGTACTTC. The encoded protein is CASSVMGPETQYF.